One and the same sample provided the 28 T cell receptor beta chains below, sequenced in a study of blood T cell repertoires in COVID-19. Assay used: immunoSEQ multiplex PCR; TCRdb lists only in-frame clones, some missing. This table holds approximately 180,000 clones, 70% to 85% found once. Material for sequencing was PBMCs or T cells enriched from blood (not recorded which). The origin of the receptors is a man aged 50-60 years who had recovered from COVID-19.

The rearrangement uses TRBV23-1 and TRBJ1-6; TRBD1 aligns across 9 bases. TRBV23-1 is an ORF for which the function is uncertain. The CDR3 runs 15 residues. V was pared by 4 bases and J by 5 bases, with 3 bases of the junction left unmatched. This CDR3 reads CASSPRDRDNSPLHF. The CDR3 DNA reads as TGCGCCAGCAGTCCCCGGGACAGGGATAATTCACCCCTCCACTTT.

This clone was picked up a small number of times. The V and J genes are TRBV28 and TRBJ1-2; no firm D call. The germline V gene encodes CDR1 MDHEN and CDR2 SYDVKM. V was clipped by 3 bases and J by 2 bases, with 16 bases between them. The CDR3 has 16 residues. In nucleotides, the CDR3 is TGTGCCAGCAGTTTGGGAGGTGCAGAAATGAACTATGGCTACACCTTC. It is translated as CASSLGGAEMNYGYTF.

This chain joins TRBV27 and TRBJ2-1, with 12 bases lining up with TRBD2. CDR3 length equals 19 residues. Germline trimming cut 1 base from V and 4 bases from J; bases unmatched to any gene: 11. Germline V lookup: CDR1 MNHEY, CDR2 SMNVEV (reference sequence). DNA for the CDR3: TGTGCCAGCAGTTTATTATTTGCTAGCGGGGGGGCGTGGTACAATGAGCAGTTCTTC. Amino acid sequence: CASSLLFASGGAWYNEQFF.

A single count supports this clone. The chain combines TRBV5-1 with TRBJ1-2; possibly TRBD1 for D (5 bases). The V gene's germline CDR1 is SGHRS and CDR2 YFSETQ. Trimming shortened V by 4 bases and J by 1 base, and 8 bases separated the two germline ends. There are 13 residues in the CDR3. Here the CDR3 reads CASSPGDNYGYTF. The CDR3 bases are TGCGCCAGCAGCCCGGGGGATAACTATGGCTACACCTTC.

The chain uses TRBV28 and TRBJ1-2; D remains unclear. V was pared by 8 bases and J by 7 bases, with 14 bases between. CDR1 MDHEN and CDR2 SYDVKM come from the germline V gene. The CDR3 has 12 amino acids. CDR3 region: CASQRGFAGYTF. The CDR3 DNA sequence: TGTGCCAGCCAACGCGGGTTCGCTGGCTACACCTTC.

This clone occurred once. V and J are TRBV28 and TRBJ1-1; D possibly corresponds to TRBD1 (6 bases). V gave up 6 bases and J gave up 0 bases, with 17 bases separating them. Germline lookup yields CDR1 MDHEN and CDR2 SYDVKM. The CDR3 is 16 residues long. CDR3 region: CASRGGGGPLNTEAFF. CDR3 bases: TGTGCCAGCAGAGGGGGAGGGGGTCCCCTGAACACTGAAGCTTTCTTT.

The rearrangement links TRBV5-1 to TRBJ2-1, with 9 nucleotides matching TRBD1. Unmatched junction bases numbered 12, after V lost 4 bases and J lost 7 bases. Germline V CDR1 and CDR2: SGHRS, YFSETQ. The CDR3 extends over 16 amino acids. The CDR3: CASSRNRGLKGNEQFF. In DNA, the CDR3 is TGCGCCAGCAGCCGTAACAGGGGGCTAAAAGGGAATGAGCAGTTCTTC. The full variable domain, completed using reference TRBV5-1 and TRBJ2-1, is KAGVTQTPRYLIKTRGQQVTLSCSPISGHRSVSWYQQTPGQGLQFLFEYFSETQRNKGNFPGRFSGRQFSNSRSEMNVSTLELGDSALYLCASSRNRGLKGNEQFFGPGTRLTVL.

This clone was counted once. The J gene is TRBJ2-7, the V gene TRBV4-1, with D possibly TRBD1 on 6 matching bases. The V gene's germline CDR1 is MGHRA and CDR2 YSYEKL. The CDR3 sequence is 15 residues long. V lost 2 bases, J lost 6 bases, and 17 bases lay in between. The CDR3: CASSQQASTGFEQYF. The CDR3 nucleotides read TGCGCCAGCAGCCAACAAGCATCTACAGGGTTCGAGCAGTACTTC.

This chain joins TRBV7-8 and TRBJ1-3; no firm D call. The V and J ends lost 4 bases and 0 bases respectively, with 10 bases between them. The CDR3 runs 15 residues. Germline V gene data show CDR1 as SGHVS and CDR2 as FQNEAQ. The CDR3 region has the DNA TGTGCCAGCAGCTCTTCTTATAGCTCTGGAAACACCATATATTTT. Its translation is CASSSSYSSGNTIYF.

The chain has TRBV7-9 and TRBJ2-7; TRBD2 agrees at 8 bases. Looked up from germline, CDR1 is SEHNR and CDR2 is FQNEAQ (reference sequence). Trimming at V came to 1 base and at J to 4 bases, leaving 6 bases not matched to a gene. The CDR3 has 15 amino acids. CDR3 sequence: CASSLVSGGHYEQYF. CDR3 in DNA: TGTGCCAGCAGCTTAGTGTCGGGGGGGCATTACGAGCAGTACTTC. The variable domain in full, with the rest retrieved from reference TRBV7-9 and TRBJ2-7, is DTGVSQNPRHKITKRGQNVTFRCDPISEHNRLYWYRQTLGQGPEFLTYFQNEAQLEKSRLLSDRFSAERPKGSFSTLEIQRTEQGDSAMYLCASSLVSGGHYEQYFGPGTRLTVT.

The chain employs TRBV6-5 and TRBJ1-2; 7 positions match TRBD1. Germline CDR1 MNHEY, CDR2 SVGAGI. This CDR3 has 13 amino acids. J gave up 1 base and V 8 bases, and 4 bases lay outside the gene matches. CDR3 nucleotides: TGTGCCAGCTCCTCAGGGGGTAACTATGGCTACACCTTC. This gives the protein CASSSGGNYGYTF.

This clone has only a few counts. Other DNA sequences in the sample encode the same CDR3. The chain employs TRBV3-1 (or the pseudogene TRBV3-2) and TRBJ1-4; no firm D call. V lost 0 bases and J 4 bases, leaving 12 bases between the germline ends. The CDR3 is 16 residues long. CDR1 and CDR2 from the germline V gene are LGHDT and YNNKEL (reference sequence). CDR3 coding DNA: TGTGCCAGCAGCCAAGATGAGACCGGAGATAATGAAAAACTGTTTTTT. Translated: CASSQDETGDNEKLFF.

This chain uses TRBV10-1 with TRBJ2-1, with TRBD2 as a possible D gene (6 bases). The germline V gene has CDR1 WNHNN and CDR2 SYGVQD (reference sequence). The CDR3 extends over 17 amino acids. With 4 bases removed from V and 0 bases from J, the gap between germline ends came to 16 bases. The CDR3 protein is CASSGNLAYSSYNEQFF. DNA of the CDR3: TGCGCCAGCAGTGGGAACCTAGCGTATAGCTCCTACAATGAGCAGTTCTTC.

The gene calls are TRBV3-1 (or the pseudogene TRBV3-2) and TRBJ2-2; the D is unclear. The germline V gene has CDR1 LGHDT and CDR2 YNNKEL (reference sequence). There are 15 residues in the CDR3. Trimming took off 0 bases at V and 7 bases at J, with 12 bases between the two ends. The CDR3 region has the DNA TGTGCCAGCAGCCAAGACAGGATCGGTAACGGGGAGCTGTTTTTT. This encodes CASSQDRIGNGELFF.

This clone was seen only once. The chain employs TRBV4-2 and TRBJ2-1; TRBD2 agrees at 9 bases. Germline V gives CDR1 LGHNA, CDR2 YNFKEQ. J was trimmed by 3 bases and V by 0 bases; bases with no gene match: 9. This CDR3 comprises 18 residues. The DNA of the CDR3 is TGTGCCAGCAGCCAAGATCGGAGCCAGCGGGGGGTCTACAATGAGCAGTTCTTC. Encoded protein: CASSQDRSQRGVYNEQFF.

This chain links TRBV3-1 (or the pseudogene TRBV3-2) with TRBJ2-3; 11 bases are shared with TRBD2. This CDR3 spans 14 amino acids. CDR1 and CDR2 from the germline V gene are LGHDT and YNNKEL (reference sequence). V was pared by 2 bases and J by 7 bases, with 2 bases of the junction left unmatched. CDR3: CASSQTSGGYTQYF. CDR3 nucleotide sequence: TGTGCCAGCAGCCAAACTAGCGGGGGTTATACGCAGTATTTT.

The chain joins TRBV3-1 (or the pseudogene TRBV3-2) to TRBJ2-1, with 10 bases identical to TRBD2. Per the germline V gene, CDR1 is LGHDT and CDR2 is YNNKEL (reference sequence). The CDR3 length is 16 residues. V trimming: 5 bases; J trimming: 5 bases; junction bases outside the gene matches: 9. The CDR3 sequence is CASSATGTSVNNEQFF. The CDR3 DNA reads as TGTGCCAGCAGCGCGACCGGGACTAGCGTCAACAATGAGCAGTTCTTC.

The genes are TRBV7-9 and TRBJ2-3, with 8 positions matching TRBD2. V shed 5 bases, J shed 0 bases, and the junction held 13 bases outside the gene matches. The CDR3 runs to 18 residues. The germline V gene encodes CDR1 SEHNR and CDR2 FQNEAQ (reference sequence). The CDR3 region is CASSPRLAQLPSTDTQYF. The CDR3 nucleotides read TGTGCCAGCAGCCCACGACTAGCGCAACTCCCTAGCACAGATACGCAGTATTTT.

The rearrangement joins TRBV5-1 to TRBJ1-1; 9 bases match TRBD1. The CDR3 has 12 residues. Losses at the gene ends were 7 bases for V and 10 bases for J; bases not matched to a gene: 8. The germline CDR1 and CDR2 sequences are SGHRS and YFSETQ. The CDR3 sequence: CASSRDRARAFF. The DNA of the CDR3 is TGCGCCAGCTCCCGGGACAGGGCTCGAGCTTTCTTT.

The rearrangement links TRBV6-1 to TRBJ2-4, with TRBD2 matching over 15 bases. The CDR3 loop spans 19 amino acids. Germline V gives CDR1 MNHNS, CDR2 SASEGT. The trim removed 2 bases at V and 8 bases at J, leaving 13 bases unmatched. Written as DNA, the CDR3 is TGTGCCAGCAGTGAATTCGCTCGGACTAGCGGGGGGGCCGGGGACATTCAGTACTTC. Its translation: CASSEFARTSGGAGDIQYF.

V is TRBV6-5 and J is TRBJ2-1; 7 bases line up with TRBD2. The CDR3 length is 12 residues. Trimming cost V 5 bases and J 12 bases; bases outside gene matches: 7. The germline V gene encodes CDR1 MNHEY and CDR2 SVGAGI. CDR3 sequence: CASSPSGAGQFF. CDR3 nucleotide sequence: TGTGCCAGCAGTCCGAGCGGGGCTGGGCAGTTCTTC.

The chain employs TRBV5-4 and TRBJ2-4, with 8 bases fitting TRBD1. J lost 3 bases, V lost 3 bases, and 5 bases had no gene match. The CDR3 sequence is 15 residues long. CDR1 is SGHNT and CDR2 is YYREEE in the germline V gene (reference sequence). CDR3 DNA sequence: TGTGCCAGCAGCTACAGGGGGATTGACAAAAACATTCAGTACTTC. Protein product: CASSYRGIDKNIQYF.

This clone was counted a single time. The chain combines TRBV5-1 with TRBJ1-1; no reliable D call. V lost 2 bases, J lost 2 bases, and 7 bases lay in between. The CDR3 loop spans 13 amino acids. CDR1 and CDR2 from the germline V gene are SGHRS and YFSETQ. The CDR3 DNA sequence: TGCGCCAGCAGCTTCAACAGAAACACTGAAGCTTTCTTT. It specifies CASSFNRNTEAFF.

J is TRBJ1-1 and V is TRBV6-5; D gene uncertain. Per the germline V gene, CDR1 is MNHEY and CDR2 is SVGAGI. Trimming took off 7 bases at V and 4 bases at J, with 13 bases between the two ends. The CDR3 is 13 residues long. The CDR3 DNA is TGTGCCAGCATTACGCGGGAGGGCACTGAAGCTTTCTTT. This codes for CASITREGTEAFF.

The CDR3 is CASSAHGGAETEAFF. CDR3 coding DNA: TGTGCCAGCTCCGCACACGGGGGGGCGGAAACTGAAGCTTTCTTT. The V gene is TRBV18, the J gene TRBJ1-1, with D perhaps matching TRBD1 (6 bases). Trimming removed 6 bases from V and 5 bases from J, with 19 bases in between. Germline CDR1 reads KGHSH; CDR2 reads LQKENI. The CDR3 sequence is 15 residues long.

This clone came up a few times. This rearrangement joins TRBV29-1 to TRBJ2-3, with D perhaps matching TRBD2 (5 bases). V was pared by 6 bases and J by 6 bases, with 7 bases between. There are 10 residues in the CDR3. In germline, CDR1 is SQVTM, CDR2 ANQGSEA. For the CDR3, the DNA is TGCAGCGTGAGGGCCGATACGCAGTATTTT. It codes for CSVRADTQYF.

This chain joins TRBV3-1 (or the pseudogene TRBV3-2) and TRBJ2-1, with 8 bases matching TRBD2. Germline CDR1 LGHDT, CDR2 YNNKEL (reference sequence). The CDR3 is 14 residues long. V dropped 4 bases and J dropped 2; count of bases not matched to a gene: 1. CDR3 coding DNA: TGTGCCAGCAGCCTGCGGGGGGCCTACAATGAGCAGTTCTTC. Protein sequence: CASSLRGAYNEQFF.

The chain recombines TRBV19 with TRBJ2-1, with D uncertain. Germline V CDR1 and CDR2: LNHDA, SQIVND (reference sequence). The CDR3 extends over 13 amino acids. The V gene lost 5 bases and the J gene lost 9 bases, with 14 bases spanning the gap. The CDR3 DNA follows: TGTGCCAGTAGTCTCTCAGCGTTTGGTGAGCAGTTCTTC. The encoded protein is CASSLSAFGEQFF.